The rows below give T cell receptor beta chains drawn from one sample of a study of CXCR3-negative and CXCR3-positive naive CD8 T cells. TCRdb re-analyzed the 5' RACE reads; it lists each CDR3 protein once, without DNA. The specimen's table records about 62,000 distinct CDR3 sequences. Sequenced material: naive CXCR3- CD8+ T cells from blood. These receptors were obtained from a human donor in good health. Some clones in this sample may be carry-over from other donors' samples. Each CDR3 is given with its conserved first and last residue.

v_gene,j_gene,CDR3aa
TRBV20-1,TRBJ1-5,CSAVHRTVGNQPQHF
TRBV3-1,TRBJ2-1,CASSKLSGASYNEQFF
TRBV4-3,TRBJ1-1,CASSQDLNTEAFF
TRBV27,TRBJ1-1,CATRTGTPTEAFF
TRBV6-2/TRBV6-3,TRBJ2-1,CASSFTGGNEQFF
TRBV28,TRBJ2-3,CASSLNRGWETDTQYF
TRBV29-1,TRBJ2-5,CSVEANQETQYF
TRBV19,TRBJ1-1,CASGRGPGTEAFF
TRBV2,TRBJ2-5,CASNDQRETQYF
TRBV7-2,TRBJ2-5,CASSSPSRDRETQYF
TRBV11-2,TRBJ2-1,CASSSQSEGGEQFF
TRBV29-1,TRBJ2-7,CSVEDRRHPGYEQYF
TRBV27,TRBJ1-1,CASSLRRSFNTEAFF
TRBV4-3,TRBJ1-1,CASSQVDSWDQNTEAFF
TRBV6-4,TRBJ2-7,CASSPTLYSYEQYF
TRBV29-1,TRBJ2-1,CSVRTGGYEQFF
TRBV14,TRBJ2-7,CASSQETGQGFYEQYF
TRBV25-1,TRBJ1-1,CASTQGGNTEAFF
TRBV21-1,TRBJ1-2,CASKKVRLGLNYGYTF